The entry that follows covers one TCR beta chain sequence. Its target is not known. The PCR made use of 60 Vbeta and 13 Jbeta primers. TCRdb keeps only in-frame clones here, not all; method: immunoSEQ multiplex PCR. The repertoire holds 150,000 to 200,000 clones, with over 60% as singletons. This entry comes from a study of cytomegalovirus exposure and HLA in healthy donors. Study-wide results and caveats: In a later analysis, HLA-associated beta chains showed higher expansion and lower generation probabilities than comparable chains. Associated with cytomegalovirus, according to the listing, were 150 to 200 TCR beta chains. In an earlier analysis, most TCR beta V segments were productive about 87% or about 30% of the time.

This receptor was identified in a female donor in good health and CMV-seronegative. Sample: PBMCs.

The CDR3 loop is CASIGGEGNTGELFF. CDR3 coding DNA: TGCGCCAGCATAGGGGGCGAGGGGAACACCGGGGAGCTGTTTTTT. The rearrangement links TRBV5-1 to TRBJ2-2, with 7 bases that match TRBD1. This CDR3 has 15 residues. V shed 6 bases, J shed 1 base, and the junction held 6 bases outside the gene matches. The germline V gene encodes CDR1 SGHRS and CDR2 YFSETQ. Complete variable domain (other parts from reference TRBV5-1 and TRBJ2-2): KAGVTQTPRYLIKTRGQQVTLSCSPISGHRSVSWYQQTPGQGLQFLFEYFSETQRNKGNFPGRFSGRQFSNSRSEMNVSTLELGDSALYLCASIGGEGNTGELFFGEGSRLTVL.